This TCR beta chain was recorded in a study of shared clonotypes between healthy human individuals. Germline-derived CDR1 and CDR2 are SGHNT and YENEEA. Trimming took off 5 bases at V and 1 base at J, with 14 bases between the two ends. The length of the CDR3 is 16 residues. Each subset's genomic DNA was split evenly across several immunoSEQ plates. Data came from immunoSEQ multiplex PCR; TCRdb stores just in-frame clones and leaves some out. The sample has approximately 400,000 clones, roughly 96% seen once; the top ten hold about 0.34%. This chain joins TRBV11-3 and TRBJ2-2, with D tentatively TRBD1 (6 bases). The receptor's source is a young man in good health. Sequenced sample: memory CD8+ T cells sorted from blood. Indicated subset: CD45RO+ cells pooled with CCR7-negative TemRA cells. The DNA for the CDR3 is TGTGCCAGCAGCCCCTCCGGGACAAAGAACACCGGGGAGCTGTTTTTT. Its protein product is CASSPSGTKNTGELFF.